Sequencing of this TCR beta chain was carried out in a study of cytomegalovirus exposure and HLA in healthy donors. Notes on the study in general: Most observed TCR sequences were rare, whereas some public TCRs were detected in many donors. Associated with HLA alleles at 0.05 false discovery rate in a later analysis were 15,000 to 20,000 TCR beta sequences. Earlier analysis yielded a pattern in which most TCR beta V segments were productive about 90% or about 30% of the time. Three CMV-associated chains proved CMV antigen-specific in vitro.

As to this clone: Its matching antigen is unknown.

The primer mix had 60 Vbeta and 13 Jbeta primers. Clones were sequenced by immunoSEQ multiplex PCR, and TCRdb holds only the in-frame ones, with some missing. The table has approximately 220,000 clones, about 82% seen once. The TCR originated in a man younger than 40 in good health and CMV-seronegative. The sample consisted of PBMCs.

This CDR3 is CASSPFGQSSYEQYF. The CDR3 region has the DNA TGTGCCAGCAGCCCCTTTGGGCAGAGCTCCTACGAGCAGTACTTC. The rearrangement links TRBV6-5 to TRBJ2-7; D is uncertain. The germline V gene has CDR1 MNHEY and CDR2 SVGAGI. This CDR3 has 15 residues. Trimming removed 6 bases from V and 0 bases from J, with 15 bases in between.